This T cell receptor beta chain was retrieved from a study of T cell responses to AZD1222 COVID-19 vaccine. General study results and limits: Spike-specific TCR repertoires showed rising breadth and depth after two AZD1222 doses.

Concerning this clone: Its antigen is unidentified.

Generated by immunoSEQ multiplex PCR, the TCRdb table keeps only in-frame clones and is missing some. Found here are around 150,000 clones, 75% to 90% of them singletons; the top ten hold approximately 4%. This CDR3 has 15 residues. After removal of 4 bases from V and 5 bases from J, the junction contained 9 bases not matched to a gene. CDR1 LGHDT and CDR2 YNNKEL come from the germline V gene (reference sequence). This sequence originates from an adult in good health. The chain combines TRBV3-1 (or the pseudogene TRBV3-2) with TRBJ2-7, with 9 bases fitting TRBD1. The sequences come from peripheral blood, collected on day 0 of AZD1222 vaccination. CDR3 sequence (DNA): TGTGCCAGCAGCCCCCTGGGACAGGGAAGAAACGAGCAGTACTTC. Protein: CASSPLGQGRNEQYF.